This T cell receptor beta chain derives from a study of tumor-infiltrating lymphocytes in primary liver carcinoma. At the level of the study: Samples produced roughly 3.5 to 7.13 million productive TCRbeta reads, comparable across tissue types. General study points: The study found a significantly higher top-250-clone fraction in tumors than in blood (p = 0.039).

The germline V gene has CDR1 MNHEY and CDR2 SVGEGT. This CDR3 has 14 amino acids. A primer in the constant region served to generate TCR beta cDNA from around 500 ng of total RNA. Slightly modified ARM-PCR with three nested multiplex PCR rounds yielded TCR beta libraries. TRBV1-TRBV30 forward primers paired with a C-beta reverse primer drove the first two PCR rounds, about 10 cycles each. MiXCR, applied by TCRdb to the multiplex PCR reads, yields one record per CDR3 protein. Here the sample spans fewer than 85,000 distinct CDR3 sequences, roughly 69% being singletons. As for this clonotype: What it binds is unknown.

It was from about 21-30 mg of unsorted bulk tissue that RNA and DNA were co-extracted. Cases comprised patients with primary liver carcinoma who received surgical resection. Donors were untreated and chronically infected with HBV. The sequence came from a man aged 35 to 55 with primary liver carcinoma and hepatitis B virus infection. The rearrangement uses TRBV6-2 or TRBV6-3 and TRBJ2-7; 9 nucleotides align to TRBD1. The sequencing input was tumor-adjacent normal liver tissue. CDR3 nucleotides: TGTACTAGCAGCCTCCGGGACAGGGCCCACGAGCAGTACTTC. Its translation is CTSSLRDRAHEQYF.